The next 6 T cell receptor beta chains were all read from a single sample in a study of cytomegalovirus exposure and HLA in healthy donors. The study ran its PCR with 60 Vbeta and 13 Jbeta primers. Assay used: immunoSEQ multiplex PCR; TCRdb lists only in-frame clones, some missing. This sample's clone table lists tens of thousands of clones. The source material was PBMCs. These receptors were taken from a man over 45 in good health and CMV-seronegative.

The chain has TRBV9 and TRBJ2-2; perhaps TRBD2 as D (7 bases). The germline CDR1 and CDR2 sequences are SGDLS and YYNGEE. There are 15 residues in the CDR3. The V end was cut by 0 bases, the J end by 4 bases, with 10 bases between. The CDR3 DNA follows: TGTGCCAGCAGCGTAGATCGGGGGGCCACCGGGGAGCTGTTTTTT. This gives the protein CASSVDRGATGELFF.

The chain combines TRBV7-3 with TRBJ1-6, with 11 bases matching TRBD1. The CDR3 is 15 residues long. The junction had 3 bases not matched to a gene; V was cut back by 4 bases and J by 7 bases. The germline V gene has CDR1 SGHTA and CDR2 FQGTGA. The CDR3 here is CASSWTGGGNSPLHF. The DNA for the CDR3 is TGTGCCAGCAGCTGGACAGGGGGCGGGAATTCACCCCTCCACTTT.

The chain uses TRBV30 and TRBJ1-5; D remains unclear. The germline gives CDR1 GTSNPN, CDR2 SVGIG (reference sequence). The CDR3 is 13 amino acids. V was trimmed by 0 bases and J by 3 bases, leaving 6 bases between them. The CDR3 loop reads CAWSVTDNQPQHF. CDR3 nucleotides: TGTGCCTGGAGTGTAACAGACAATCAGCCCCAGCATTTT.

The rearrangement uses TRBV7-9 and TRBJ2-7, with D possibly matching TRBD1 (5 bases). Per germline, CDR1 SEHNR and CDR2 FQNEAQ (reference sequence). V gave up 7 bases and J gave up 2 bases, with 9 bases separating them. The CDR3 has 12 amino acids. The CDR3 loop reads CASTRVTYEQYF. In DNA form, the CDR3 reads TGTGCCAGCACCAGGGTGACCTACGAGCAGTACTTC.

The gene calls are TRBV28 and TRBJ2-3; a weak D match, TRBD2 (5 bases). Per germline, CDR1 MDHEN and CDR2 SYDVKM. The CDR3 is 12 amino acids. Trimming removed 7 bases at V and 6 bases at J, with 11 bases between. In DNA, the CDR3 is TGTGCCAGCAAAACTAGTTTTGATACGCAGTATTTT. Translated: CASKTSFDTQYF.

The rearrangement uses TRBV5-1 and TRBJ2-1; 9 bases map to TRBD1. The J segment lost 8 bases and the V segment lost 3 bases, leaving 6 bases of the junction unmatched. Germline V gene sequence: CDR1 SGHRS, CDR2 YFSETQ. The CDR3 extends over 14 amino acids. The CDR3 DNA follows: TGCGCCAGCAGCTCTGGGACAGGGAGGGATGAGCAGTTCTTC. The encoded protein is CASSSGTGRDEQFF.